This T cell receptor beta chain comes out of a study of T cells after yellow fever vaccination. MiXCR, run by TCRdb on the 5' RACE reads, gives a single entry per CDR3 protein. Counted here are roughly 110,000 distinct CDR3 sequences, roughly 8.4% occurring once; the ten biggest clones make up 25%. CDR3 size: 15 residues. Germline CDR1 reads MNHEY; CDR2 reads SMNVEV (reference sequence). V lost 10 bases to trimming and J lost 4 bases; unmatched junction nucleotides: 13. This clonotype was picked up many times. The sample here was CD8+ T cells sorted from PBMCs, taken 45 days after the yellow fever booster vaccination. This TCR came from a man aged 25-45 years who received the YFV17D yellow fever vaccine. The chain carries TRBV27 and TRBJ2-7; TRBD1 agrees at 10 bases. CDR3 amino acids: CAIPPLGDRGYEQYF. The DNA for the CDR3 is TGTGCCATCCCCCCACTCGGGGACAGGGGTTACGAGCAGTACTTC.